This T cell receptor (beta chain) was captured in a study of identical twins. General study points: Cord blood beta clonotypes that were abundant carried fewer insertions, and memory repertoires showed no such trend. Sequences that were out-of-frame, alpha and twin-shared displayed an excess of low generation probability.

This clonotype was detected only a few times. Its antigen is undetermined. This CDR3 has 12 residues. Per the germline V gene, CDR1 is DFQATT and CDR2 is SNEGSKA (reference sequence). V shed 2 bases and J shed 3 bases, with 8 bases lying between them. A universal primer site was created by template switching, with the cDNA bearing unique molecular identifiers. One entry per CDR3 protein results from TCRdb running MiXCR on the 5' RACE reads. The sample records about 1.7 million distinct CDR3 sequences, roughly a third being singletons. The chain recombines TRBV20-1 with TRBJ2-7, with D perhaps matching TRBD2 (5 bases). Specimen: cord blood. This receptor was obtained from a newborn girl in good health. The CDR3 bases are TGCAGTGCTAGAAGGAGGTTCTACGAGCAGTACTTC. Encoded protein: CSARRRFYEQYF.